This TCR beta chain was documented in a study of blood T cell repertoires in COVID-19. Study details: PBMCs, B-cell-depleted T cells, or T cells provided the cDNA or gDNA that made up the material.

Repertoires were generated with immunoSEQ multiplex PCR, while TCRdb's copy carries only in-frame clones and drops some. This table has about 490,000 clones, around 85% appearing once. The CDR3 is made up of 15 amino acids. Germline assignment: CDR1 MNHEY and CDR2 SMNVEV (reference sequence). The V segment lost 3 bases and the J segment 3 bases; nucleotides outside the gene matches: 6. The gene calls are TRBV27 and TRBJ2-3; 7 nucleotides align to TRBD2. Sequencing was performed on peripheral blood. The TCR originated in a human donor in a cohort sampled during active COVID-19. CDR3 residues: CASSFADGRTDTQYF. The CDR3 coding sequence is TGTGCCAGCAGTTTCGCGGACGGGAGGACAGATACGCAGTATTTT.